This TCR beta chain was obtained from a study of cytotoxic CD8 clonotypes in ibrutinib-treated CLL. Study-wide context: The patients, around 12 relapsed/refractory and approximately 15 treatment-naive, included 17 who were IGHV unmutated. The average sample held roughly 250,000 productive templates and tens of thousands of productive rearrangements.

To note about this clone: Its antigen is as yet unknown.

Broader study findings: Clonality rose at ibrutinib response and fell back toward baseline at progression.

CDR3 length equals 17 residues. The junction had 9 bases not matched to a gene; V was cut back by 5 bases and J by 5 bases. Germline values: CDR1 SGHAT, CDR2 FQDESV (reference sequence). The intended depth for sequencing was 1 in 200,000 to 1 in 1 million T cells. Repertoires were generated with immunoSEQ multiplex PCR, while TCRdb's copy carries only in-frame clones and drops some. Among roughly 220,000 clones listed, around 75% were seen once. This chain connects TRBV11-1 to TRBJ2-2; 12 nucleotides line up with TRBD1. The sequence came from a human donor with chronic lymphocytic leukemia. Here the sequenced sample was PBMCs, taken after 12 months of ibrutinib treatment. The CDR3 DNA is TGTGCCAGCAGCGGACAACCGGGACAGGGGGCAACCGGGGAGCTGTTTTTT. This codes for CASSGQPGQGATGELFF.